These 20 T cell receptor beta chains were sequenced from one sample in a study of T cell responses to AZD1222 COVID-19 vaccine. Some clones are missing from TCRdb's copy, which holds only in-frame ones; the method was immunoSEQ multiplex PCR. The sample consists of approximately 130,000 clones, approximately 85% of them appearing once. The sequenced sample was peripheral blood, obtained 28 days after the second dose of the MenACWY control vaccine. These receptors all stem from an adult who received the MenACWY meningococcal vaccine as a control.

V is TRBV28 and J is TRBJ2-1, with unresolved D. The germline V and J ends were trimmed by 6 bases and 8 bases, with 11 bases remaining between them. This CDR3 comprises 12 residues. CDR1 is MDHEN, CDR2 SYDVKM, per germline. CDR3 DNA sequence: TGTGCCAGCAGAACCTTTCGTCATGAGCAGTTCTTC. This gives the protein CASRTFRHEQFF.

The chain is built from TRBV9 and TRBJ1-1, with D maybe TRBD1 (6 bases). With 1 base removed from V and 3 bases from J, the gap between germline ends came to 10 bases. The V gene's germline CDR1 is SGDLS and CDR2 YYNGEE. This CDR3 is 14 amino acids long. This CDR3 is CASSVQQGDTEAFF. CDR3 nucleotide sequence: TGTGCCAGCAGCGTACAACAGGGTGACACTGAAGCTTTCTTT.

The rearrangement links TRBV10-3 to TRBJ2-5, with D perhaps given as TRBD1 or TRBD2 (6 bases each). This CDR3 has 12 amino acids. The V end lost 11 bases, the J end lost 4 bases, and 14 bases lay between the germline ends. Germline V gene data show CDR1 as ENHRY and CDR2 as SYGVKD. CDR3 nucleotides: TGTGCCGTCAAGGGGGGAGGAGAGACCCAGTACTTC. Translation gives CAVKGGGETQYF.

The gene calls are TRBV11-2 and TRBJ1-1, with 11 bases that match TRBD1. The CDR3 consists of 15 residues. Unmatched junction bases numbered 6, after V lost 5 bases and J lost 4 bases. Germline V lookup: CDR1 SGHAT, CDR2 FQNNGV. CDR3 bases: TGTGCCAGCAGCCGGACAGGGGGCAGAGGCACTGAAGCTTTCTTT. Translation gives CASSRTGGRGTEAFF.

This chain uses TRBV10-3 with TRBJ2-7; D is ambiguous. The V gene's germline CDR1 is ENHRY and CDR2 SYGVKD. CDR3 length equals 16 residues. Deletions cut 7 bases from V and 4 bases from J, with 23 bases between. The CDR3 nucleotides read TGTGCCATCACCAAATGCATGAAGGACGGTGGTTACGAGCAGTACGTC. Encoded protein: CAITKCMKDGGYEQYV.

The rearrangement joins TRBV2 to TRBJ2-1, with 9 bases that match TRBD2. Germline V gene sequence: CDR1 SNHLY, CDR2 FYNNEI. V gave up 4 bases and J gave up 4 bases; unmatched junction bases: 8. This CDR3 has 16 amino acids. The CDR3 DNA follows: TGTGCCAGCAGTGTGGAGCTAGCGGGACTATACAATGAGCAGTTCTTC. Protein sequence: CASSVELAGLYNEQFF.

J is TRBJ1-4 and V is TRBV7-2; D uncertain. V was pared by 5 bases and J by 10 bases, with 11 bases between. In germline, CDR1 is SGHTA, CDR2 FQGNSA. The CDR3 covers 12 residues. This chain's CDR3 is CASSQWLGKLFF. The CDR3 bases are TGTGCCAGCAGCCAGTGGTTGGGAAAACTGTTTTTT.

V and J are TRBV5-1 and TRBJ2-3; D is ambiguous. CDR1 SGHRS and CDR2 YFSETQ come from the germline V gene. The length of the CDR3 is 11 residues. Deletions cut 2 bases from V and 4 bases from J, with 2 bases between. This chain's CDR3 is CASSFADTQYF. The CDR3 bases are TGCGCCAGCAGCTTCGCAGATACGCAGTATTTT.

The J gene is TRBJ1-4, the V gene TRBV16; D is unresolved. In germline, CDR1 is KGHSY, CDR2 FQNENV. The CDR3 contains 15 residues. Deletions cut 4 bases from V and 7 bases from J, with 16 bases between. In nucleotides, the CDR3 is TGTGCCAGCAGCCCGACGACCTCCCCCGGTGAAAAACTGTTTTTT. This encodes CASSPTTSPGEKLFF.

The chain employs TRBV13 and TRBJ2-1; 16 bases align to TRBD2. This CDR3 is 18 amino acids long. Germline CDR1 reads PRHDT; CDR2 reads FYEKMQ (reference sequence). V shed 3 bases and J 0 bases; nucleotides not matched to a gene: 2. In DNA, the CDR3 is TGTGCCAGCAGCTTGGGACTAGCGGGAGGGTACTCCTACAATGAGCAGTTCTTC. It is translated as CASSLGLAGGYSYNEQFF.

The V gene is TRBV12-3 or TRBV12-4, the J gene TRBJ1-2; D gene uncertain. Deletions cut 3 bases from V and 4 bases from J, with 9 bases between. CDR3 length: 13 residues. The DNA of the CDR3 is TGTGCCAGCAGTTTTACTCGGGCCTATGGCTACACCTTC. This translates into CASSFTRAYGYTF.

This chain connects TRBV6-5 to TRBJ2-7; no firm D call. V lost 0 bases, J lost 3 bases, and 6 bases lay in between. Per the germline V gene, CDR1 is MNHEY and CDR2 is SVGAGI. CDR3 length: 13 amino acids. Written as DNA, the CDR3 is TGTGCCAGCAGTTACTCCGACGGCTACGAGCAGTACTTC. As protein: CASSYSDGYEQYF.

This chain joins TRBV27 and TRBJ2-3; D possibly corresponds to TRBD1 (5 bases). Germline CDR1 reads MNHEY; CDR2 reads SMNVEV (reference sequence). This CDR3 has 16 residues. Trimming removed 0 bases from V and 8 bases from J, with 18 bases in between. CDR3 sequence (DNA): TGTGCCAGCAGTTTATCGATTGGGGCAGGGAAAGGTACGCAGTATTTT. Translation: CASSLSIGAGKGTQYF.

CDR3 loop: CASSLGVRNTEAFF. DNA for the CDR3: TGCGCCAGCAGCTTGGGGGTTCGAAACACTGAAGCTTTCTTT. This chain joins TRBV5-1 and TRBJ1-1; the D is unclear. Germline CDR1 reads SGHRS; CDR2 reads YFSETQ. V lost 0 bases and J 2 bases, leaving 8 bases between the germline ends. The CDR3 has 14 residues.

The chain uses TRBV28 and TRBJ2-1, with D perhaps TRBD2 (6 bases). Trimming stripped 6 bases from V and 10 bases from J, with 13 bases between. The CDR3 covers 12 residues. Germline V gene data show CDR1 as MDHEN and CDR2 as SYDVKM. DNA for the CDR3: TGTGCCAGCAGCCTCTCTGCGGGGGAGCAGTTCTTC. It translates to CASSLSAGEQFF.

This sequence joins TRBV5-1 and TRBJ2-2; TRBD1 matches 9 bases. This CDR3 region has 17 residues. With V trimmed by 4 bases and J by 0 bases, 7 bases remained unmatched. CDR1 and CDR2 from the germline V gene are SGHRS and YFSETQ. CDR3 nucleotides: TGCGCCAGCAGCCACCTAAGACAGGGGGCGAACACCGGGGAGCTGTTTTTT. This encodes CASSHLRQGANTGELFF.

The V call is TRBV11-3, the J call TRBJ2-2; 9 bases fit TRBD1. J gave up 1 base and V 4 bases, and 10 bases lay outside the gene matches. Germline lookup yields CDR1 SGHNT and CDR2 YENEEA. The CDR3 totals 18 residues. CDR3: CASSYTLPGQGNTGELFF. DNA of the CDR3: TGTGCCAGCAGCTACACCCTCCCGGGACAGGGGAACACCGGGGAGCTGTTTTTT. Combining the CDR3 with reference TRBV11-3 and TRBJ2-2 gives the whole variable domain EAGVVQSPRYKIIEKKQPVAFWCNPISGHNTLYWYLQNLGQGPELLIRYENEEAVDDSQLPKDRFSAERLKGVDSTLKIQPAELGDSAVYLCASSYTLPGQGNTGELFFGEGSRLTVL.

The J gene is TRBJ2-7, the V gene TRBV2, with D possibly matching TRBD1 (6 bases). The CDR3 covers 13 residues. Per germline, CDR1 SNHLY and CDR2 FYNNEI. The ends were cut back, 7 bases at V and 3 bases at J, with 13 bases in the middle. The CDR3 DNA reads as TGTGCCAGCAACCGGGACACTGACTACGAGCAGTACTTC. The encoded protein is CASNRDTDYEQYF.

J is TRBJ2-7 and V is TRBV13, with 14 positions matching TRBD2. V shed 8 bases and J 4 bases; nucleotides not matched to a gene: 10. The CDR3 runs 16 residues. Germline-derived CDR1 and CDR2 are PRHDT and FYEKMQ (reference sequence). The chain's CDR3 is CASGLGTSGRRYEQYF. DNA for the CDR3: TGTGCCAGCGGCCTCGGGACTAGCGGGAGAAGGTACGAGCAGTACTTC.

The V call is TRBV15, the J call TRBJ2-1, with 8 bases matching TRBD2. The CDR3 spans 15 residues. Losses at the gene ends were 5 bases for V and 4 bases for J; bases not matched to a gene: 7. Per the germline V gene, CDR1 is LNHNV and CDR2 is YYDKDF (reference sequence). This CDR3 is CATSGLAGDYNEQFF. The CDR3 DNA is TGTGCCACCAGCGGCCTAGCGGGCGATTACAATGAGCAGTTCTTC.